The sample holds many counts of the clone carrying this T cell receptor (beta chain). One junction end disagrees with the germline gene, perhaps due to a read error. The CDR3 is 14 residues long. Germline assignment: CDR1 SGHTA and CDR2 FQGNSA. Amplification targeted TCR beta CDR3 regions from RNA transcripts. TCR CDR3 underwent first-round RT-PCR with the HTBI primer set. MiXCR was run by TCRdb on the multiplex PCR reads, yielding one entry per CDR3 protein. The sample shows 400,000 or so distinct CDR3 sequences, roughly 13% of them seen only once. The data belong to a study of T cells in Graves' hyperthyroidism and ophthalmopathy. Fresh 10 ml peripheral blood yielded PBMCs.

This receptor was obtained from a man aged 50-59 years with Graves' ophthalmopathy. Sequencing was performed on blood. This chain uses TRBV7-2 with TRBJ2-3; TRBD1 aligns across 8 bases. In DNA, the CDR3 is TGTGCTAGCAGCCCGGGACAGGGCACAGATACGCAGTATTTT. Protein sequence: CASSPGQGTDTQYF.